This TCR beta chain appears in the sequencing data of a study of blood T cell repertoires in COVID-19. At the level of the study: The United States, Italy and Spain supplied acute and convalescent COVID-19 samples. In each case, the material was cDNA or gDNA derived from T cells, B-cell-depleted T cells, or PBMCs.

This clone was recorded once. Using immunoSEQ multiplex PCR, the repertoire was profiled, and TCRdb retains in-frame clones only, with some absent. The sample lists about 110,000 clones, approximately 80% seen once, with 5% to 8% in the top ten. Sequencing was performed on peripheral blood. The clonotype was recovered from a man aged 80 or over with COVID-19, enrolled during active disease.

This chain's CDR3 is CASSLENYYNEQFF. The CDR3 nucleotides read TGTGCCAGCAGCTTAGAAAACTACTACAATGAGCAGTTCTTC. This chain uses TRBV7-2 with TRBJ2-1; D unclear. CDR1 and CDR2 from the germline V gene are SGHTA and FQGNSA. V lost 1 base, J lost 3 bases, and 7 bases lay in between. The CDR3 length is 14 residues.